This T cell receptor beta chain was obtained from a study of T cells in Graves' hyperthyroidism and ophthalmopathy. Looking at the study overall: Peripheral blood was secured at the point of initial diagnosis, before any treatment.

Amplification targeted TCR beta CDR3 regions from RNA transcripts. The HTBI set primed first-round TCR CDR3 RT-PCR. TCRdb redid the calling of the multiplex PCR reads with MiXCR, one entry per CDR3 protein. The repertoire has about 600,000 distinct CDR3 sequences, about 14% of them found once; the top ten carry 12%. Germline loops: CDR1 LGHNA, CDR2 YSLEER. V lost 4 bases and J lost 8; bases outside the gene matches: 6. CDR3 length: 14 amino acids. Uncontrolled infection, other autoimmune disease, pregnancy or lactation excluded patients. Study-level results: Most clonotypes expanded in thyroid above 0.001 were likewise present in blood. A median roughly 6.6 months before onset, the model predicted ophthalmopathy.

The sample holds a few counts of this clonotype. No antigen is known for it. V usage is TRBV4-3 and J usage is TRBJ1-4; 8 bases line up with TRBD1. The sequence derives from a woman in her forties or fifties with Graves' ophthalmopathy. Specimen: blood. The CDR3 spells CASSPSDREEKLFF. In DNA form, the CDR3 reads TGCGCCAGCAGCCCCTCGGACAGGGAGGAAAAACTGTTTTTT.